A selection of T cell receptor beta chains follows, all from one sample in a study of brain metastases from non-small cell lung cancer. Only in-frame clones appear in the TCRdb table, and some are missing; sequencing was by immunoSEQ multiplex PCR. The data contain about 1,800 clones, approximately 88% of them singletons. Sequencing was done on a sample of tissue from a brain metastasis. The source of these receptors is a donor at least 40 years old with non-small cell lung cancer. Each CDR3 is given with its conserved first and last residue. A D gene is named only where the DNA matches it firmly.

J gene | D gene | V gene | CDR3 protein
TRBJ1-5 | TRBD1 | TRBV28 | CASSSGTASGNRPQHF
TRBJ2-1 | TRBD1 | TRBV5-6 | CASSPTGPNEQFF
TRBJ1-5 | . | TRBV13 | CASSLGRSGTNQPQHF
TRBJ2-5 | . | TRBV25-1 | CASTHGPAETQYF
TRBJ1-5 | . | TRBV7-6 | CASSAGGSNQPQHF
TRBJ2-2 | . | TRBV18 | CASSPTDTSTGELFF
TRBJ2-5 | . | TRBV5-6 | CASSLSETQYF
TRBJ2-7 | . | TRBV14 | CASSQVQEQYF
TRBJ2-7 | . | TRBV3-1/TRBV3-2 | CASSRGPLYEQYF
TRBJ2-7 | TRBD2 | TRBV7-8 | CASSLLILAGALPGREQYF
TRBJ2-1 | . | TRBV18 | CASSPTASSYNEQFF
TRBJ1-4 | . | TRBV19 | CASREHLTNEKLFF
TRBJ1-1 | . | TRBV27 | CASKTGVMNTEAFF
TRBJ1-3 | . | TRBV7-8 | CASSLFGGSGNTIYF
TRBJ1-2 | . | TRBV19 | CASSPPAQGEGYTF
TRBJ1-5 | TRBD1 | TRBV30 | CAWRSTGLFQPQHF
TRBJ2-1 | TRBD2 | TRBV5-6 | CASSPAGGEGNEQFF
TRBJ2-1 | TRBD2 | TRBV9 | CASSPRGAGGTNEQFF
TRBJ1-5 | . | TRBV19 | CASSPWMDQPQHF
TRBJ2-5 | TRBD2 | TRBV10-2 | CATGLAGGQETQYF
TRBJ1-5 | . | TRBV5-1 | CASSPGGGVQPQHF
TRBJ1-2 | TRBD1 | TRBV2 | CASRLGTGEYGYTF
TRBJ2-1 | TRBD1 | TRBV30 | CAWSWTGDNEQFF
TRBJ2-7 | TRBD1 | TRBV7-2 | CASSFDGTGGAYEQYF
TRBJ2-3 | . | TRBV20-1 | CSASGGATDTQYF
TRBJ1-4 | . | TRBV2 | CASRSPGGTNEKLFF
TRBJ1-4 | . | TRBV7-9 | CASSKVLGENEKLFF
TRBJ2-3 | TRBD1 | TRBV15 | CAISRDRGQGRDTQYF
TRBJ1-2 | . | TRBV10-3 | CAISAEANYGYTF
TRBJ1-3 | . | TRBV19 | CASSEATDSGNTIYF
TRBJ2-7 | . | TRBV5-5 | CASSLVAYEQYF
TRBJ1-2 | TRBD1 | TRBV25-1 | CASSPEGAGDYGYTF
TRBJ2-7 | . | TRBV7-9 | CASSLARGDEQYF
TRBJ2-1 | TRBD2 | TRBV18 | CASSPPGLAGGSSYNEQFF
TRBJ1-2 | . | TRBV6-5 | CASRNENYGYTF
TRBJ1-5 | . | TRBV19 | CASSIVQSNQPQHF
TRBJ2-3 | . | TRBV28 | CASSLGDYTDTQYF
TRBJ2-6 | . | TRBV7-2 | CASSLGDVHSGANVLTF
TRBJ2-5 | TRBD1 | TRBV5-1 | CASSLEWTGETQYF
TRBJ1-1 | . | TRBV9 | CASSVGGGGTEAFF
TRBJ2-1 | TRBD2 | TRBV5-1 | CASSLESGRGVSSYNEQFF
TRBJ1-5 | . | TRBV5-1 | CASSLEGSNQPQHF
TRBJ2-1 | TRBD2 | TRBV19 | CASSIESASGGGLEQFF
TRBJ2-6 | . | TRBV29-1 | CSVKDGISGANVLTF
TRBJ2-7 | TRBD2 | TRBV4-2 | CASSQERGGEQYF